One and the same sample provided the 5 T cell receptor beta chains below, sequenced in a study of cytomegalovirus exposure and HLA in healthy donors. PCR involved 60 Vbeta and 13 Jbeta primers. Data came from immunoSEQ multiplex PCR; TCRdb stores just in-frame clones and leaves some out. Of about 200,000 clones in the sample, 80% to 85% were seen once. Sequencing input: PBMCs. The receptor source for this set is a woman aged 45-65 years in good health and CMV-seropositive.

The rearrangement links TRBV6-1 to TRBJ2-7, with 8 bases matching TRBD1. This CDR3 spans 14 amino acids. V was pared by 6 bases and J by 2 bases, with 6 bases of the junction left unmatched. CDR1 is MNHNS, CDR2 SASEGT, per germline. Here the CDR3 reads CASRVTGVTYEQYF. CDR3 DNA sequence: TGTGCCAGCAGGGTGACAGGGGTAACCTACGAGCAGTACTTC.

This chain connects TRBV28 to TRBJ2-7; 11 bases fit TRBD1. The CDR3 has 15 residues. In germline, CDR1 is MDHEN, CDR2 SYDVKM. Trimming took 7 bases from V and 3 from J; bases not matched to a gene: 8. CDR3 nucleotide sequence: TGTGCCAGCACTGTACCGGGACAGGGGGTCTACGAGCAGTACTTC. The encoded protein is CASTVPGQGVYEQYF.

The chain carries TRBV2 and TRBJ2-7; TRBD2 aligns across 12 bases. In germline, CDR1 is SNHLY, CDR2 FYNNEI. The CDR3 covers 16 residues. After removal of 1 base from V and 3 bases from J, the junction contained 4 bases not matched to a gene. The CDR3 region is CASSEGLAGGGYEQYF. The CDR3 DNA reads TGTGCCAGCAGTGAAGGCCTAGCGGGAGGGGGCTACGAGCAGTACTTC.

This clone is a singleton in its sample. V and J are TRBV19 and TRBJ2-1; the D gene is possibly TRBD1 (5 bases). The germline V gene encodes CDR1 LNHDA and CDR2 SQIVND (reference sequence). The CDR3 length is 15 residues. V gave up 4 bases and J gave up 4 bases, with 14 bases separating them. DNA for the CDR3: TGTGCCAGTAGTACCACCTGGGGCAGTTACAATGAGCAGTTCTTC. Translating gives CASSTTWGSYNEQFF. Using reference TRBV19 and TRBJ2-1 for the parts outside the CDR3, the full variable domain is DGGITQSPKYLFRKEGQNVTLSCEQNLNHDAMYWYRQDPGQGLRLIYYSQIVNDFQKGDIAEGYSVSREKKESFPLTVTSAQKNPTAFYLCASSTTWGSYNEQFFGPGTRLTVL.

With respect to this clone: This CDR3 is also generated by other DNA sequences in the sample. The chain carries TRBV5-1 and TRBJ2-7; 11 bases are shared with TRBD1. This CDR3 is built from 14 residues. J was trimmed by 3 bases and V by 3 bases; bases with no gene match: 2. Germline CDR1 and CDR2: SGHRS and YFSETQ. The CDR3 region has the DNA TGCGCCAGCAGCTCCGGGACAGGGGGCTACGAGCAGTACTTC. Its translation: CASSSGTGGYEQYF.